Reported below is one T cell receptor (beta chain). Its matching antigen is unknown. The entry originates in a study of response to subunit inactivated influenza vaccine. Study-level points and caveats: Authors suggested each seasonal influenza vaccination recruits few new T cells.

In TCRdb, the RT-PCR reads were re-called with MiXCR into one record per CDR3 protein. The table shows about 520,000 distinct CDR3 sequences, with roughly 25% occurring only once. Trimming took off 7 bases at V and 5 bases at J, with 14 bases between the two ends. The germline V gene has CDR1 GTSNPN and CDR2 SVGIG (reference sequence). The CDR3 loop spans 13 amino acids. The sequence was obtained from a man over 45 who received an inactivated influenza vaccine. The chain employs TRBV30 and TRBJ1-4; tentatively, D is TRBD1 (6 bases). This specimen consisted of CD4+ T cells sorted from PBMCs, obtained 5 days after vaccination. CDR3 bases: TGTGCCTCTAATACAGGGCGGAATGAAAAACTGTTTTTT. Translating gives CASNTGRNEKLFF.